This T cell receptor beta chain comes out of a study of blood T cell repertoires in COVID-19. The CDR3 is made up of 14 amino acids. Germline V gene lookup returns CDR1 LNHDA and CDR2 SQIVND (reference sequence). Trimming removed 6 bases at V and 5 bases at J, with 16 bases between. Method: immunoSEQ multiplex PCR; TCRdb's copy keeps in-frame clones and lacks some. This table holds 150,000 to 200,000 clones, 70% to 90% found once. This clone was seen once. The chain combines TRBV19 with TRBJ1-1, with D possibly TRBD1 on 6 matching bases. The sequence derives from a woman older than 75 with acute or convalescent COVID-19. Sequenced material: peripheral blood. CDR3: CASRAGAARTEAFF. The CDR3 coding sequence is TGTGCCAGTAGGGCGGGGGCAGCTCGTACTGAAGCTTTCTTT.